This TCR beta chain was sequenced for a study of T cells expressing NK-cell markers. Study-wide results and caveats: The contribution of dominant NKG2C+ clonotypes to CD8+ T cells in more than five donors was roughly 1.0-8%.

Concerning this clonotype itself: Its antigen is undetermined.

The CDR3 is 18 amino acids. Germline V gene data show CDR1 as SGDLS and CDR2 as YYNGEE. TCRdb reprocessed the 5' RACE reads, keeping one entry per CDR3 protein, no DNA. Recorded for this sample: around 100,000 distinct CDR3 sequences. Source material: blood T cells: a sorted CD56 or NKG2C T cell subset, CD4+ or CD8+ T cells, or bulk PBMC T cells (not recorded which). This rearrangement joins TRBV9 to TRBJ2-3; TCRdb's D gene call, TRBD1, goes unchecked for lack of DNA. The sequence was collected from a woman aged 18 to 75 in good health. CDR3 residues: CASSLTTESVPGTDTQYF. The full variable domain, in which reference TRBV9 and TRBJ2-3 provide the parts outside the CDR3, is DSGVTQTPKHLITATGQRVTLRCSPRSGDLSVYWYQQSLDQGLQFLIQYYNGEERAKGNILERFSAQQFPDLHSELNLSSLELGDSALYFCASSLTTESVPGTDTQYFGPGTRLTVL.